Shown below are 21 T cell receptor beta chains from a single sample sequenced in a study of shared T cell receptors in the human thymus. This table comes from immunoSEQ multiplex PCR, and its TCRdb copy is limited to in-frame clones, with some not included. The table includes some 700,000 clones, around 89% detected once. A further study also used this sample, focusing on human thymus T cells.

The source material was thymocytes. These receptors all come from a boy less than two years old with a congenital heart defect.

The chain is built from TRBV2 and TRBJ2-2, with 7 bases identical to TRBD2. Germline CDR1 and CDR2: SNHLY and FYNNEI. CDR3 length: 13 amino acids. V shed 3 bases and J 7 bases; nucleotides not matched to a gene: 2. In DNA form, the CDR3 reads TGTGCCAGCAGTGATACTAGCGTCGGGGAGCTGTTTTTT. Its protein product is CASSDTSVGELFF.

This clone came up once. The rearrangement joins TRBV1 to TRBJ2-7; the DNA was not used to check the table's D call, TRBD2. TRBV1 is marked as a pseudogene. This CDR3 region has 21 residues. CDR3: CTSSPQLFLGADRKSSYEQYF. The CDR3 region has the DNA TGCACCAGCAGCCCCCAGCTTTTTTTGGGAGCGGACCGCAAGTCATCCTACGAGCAGTACTTC.

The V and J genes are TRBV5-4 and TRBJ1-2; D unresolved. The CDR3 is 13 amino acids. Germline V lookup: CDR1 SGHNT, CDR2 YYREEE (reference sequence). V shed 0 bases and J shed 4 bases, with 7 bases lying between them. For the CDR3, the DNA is TGTGCCAGCAGCTTGGTCGAGTCCTATGGCTACACCTTC. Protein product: CASSLVESYGYTF.

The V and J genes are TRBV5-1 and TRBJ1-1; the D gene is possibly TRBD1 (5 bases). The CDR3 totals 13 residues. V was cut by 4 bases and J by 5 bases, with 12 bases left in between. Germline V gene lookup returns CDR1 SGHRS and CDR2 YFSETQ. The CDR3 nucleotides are TGCGCCAGCAGCCGTCGGGGGGGAACTGAAGCTTTCTTT. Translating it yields CASSRRGGTEAFF. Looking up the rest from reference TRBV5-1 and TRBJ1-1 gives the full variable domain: KAGVTQTPRYLIKTRGQQVTLSCSPISGHRSVSWYQQTPGQGLQFLFEYFSETQRNKGNFPGRFSGRQFSNSRSEMNVSTLELGDSALYLCASSRRGGTEAFFGQGTRLTVV.

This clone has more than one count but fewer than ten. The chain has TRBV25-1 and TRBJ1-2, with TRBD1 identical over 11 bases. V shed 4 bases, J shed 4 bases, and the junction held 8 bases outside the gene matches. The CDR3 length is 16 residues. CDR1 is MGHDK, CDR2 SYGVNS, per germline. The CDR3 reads CASSAGQGAVGYGYTF. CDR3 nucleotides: TGTGCCAGCAGTGCAGGACAGGGGGCGGTAGGCTATGGCTACACCTTC.

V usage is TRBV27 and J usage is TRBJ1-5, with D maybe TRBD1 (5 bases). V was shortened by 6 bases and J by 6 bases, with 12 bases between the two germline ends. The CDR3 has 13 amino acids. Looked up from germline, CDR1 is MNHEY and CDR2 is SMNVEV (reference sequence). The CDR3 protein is CASRAGFGQPQHF. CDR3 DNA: TGTGCCAGCAGAGCAGGGTTTGGTCAGCCCCAGCATTTT.

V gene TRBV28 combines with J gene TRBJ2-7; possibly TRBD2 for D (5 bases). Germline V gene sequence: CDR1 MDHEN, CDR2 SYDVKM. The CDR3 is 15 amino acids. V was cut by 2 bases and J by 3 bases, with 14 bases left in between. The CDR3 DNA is TGTGCCAGCAGTTTAAAAGCTAATGACTACTACGAGCAGTACTTC. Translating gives CASSLKANDYYEQYF.

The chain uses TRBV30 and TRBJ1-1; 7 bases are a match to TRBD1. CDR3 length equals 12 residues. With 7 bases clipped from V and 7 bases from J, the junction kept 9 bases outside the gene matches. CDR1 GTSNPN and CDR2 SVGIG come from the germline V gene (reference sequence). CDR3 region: CALQGKDGEAFF. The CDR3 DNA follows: TGTGCCTTACAGGGGAAAGATGGTGAAGCTTTCTTT.

CDR3 bases: TGTGCCAGCAGGAGCCACCTTGGCGGCGGGGACAATGAGCAGTTCTTC. This encodes CASRSHLGGGDNEQFF. The chain employs TRBV7-2 and TRBJ2-1; TRBD2 might be the D (6 bases). Germline CDR1 reads SGHTA; CDR2 reads FQGNSA. This CDR3 region has 16 residues. Trimming removed 6 bases from V and 5 bases from J, with 20 bases in between.

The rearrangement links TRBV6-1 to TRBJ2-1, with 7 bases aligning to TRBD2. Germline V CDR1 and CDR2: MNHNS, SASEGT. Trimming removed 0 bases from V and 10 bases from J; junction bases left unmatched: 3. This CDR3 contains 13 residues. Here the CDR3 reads CASSEAALAEQFF. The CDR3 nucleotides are TGTGCCAGCAGTGAAGCCGCACTAGCGGAGCAGTTCTTC.

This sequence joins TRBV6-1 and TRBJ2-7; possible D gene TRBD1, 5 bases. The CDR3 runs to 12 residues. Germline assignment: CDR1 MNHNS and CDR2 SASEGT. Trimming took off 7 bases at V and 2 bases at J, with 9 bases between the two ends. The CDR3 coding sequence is TGTGCCAGCACGCAGGGCCCCTACGAGCAGTACTTC. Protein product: CASTQGPYEQYF.

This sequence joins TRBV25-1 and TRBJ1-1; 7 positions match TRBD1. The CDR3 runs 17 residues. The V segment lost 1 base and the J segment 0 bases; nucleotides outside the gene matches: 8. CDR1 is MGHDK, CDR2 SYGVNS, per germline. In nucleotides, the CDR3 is TGTGCCAGCAGTGAATCCCCGGGACAGAGCATGAACACTGAAGCTTTCTTT. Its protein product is CASSESPGQSMNTEAFF.

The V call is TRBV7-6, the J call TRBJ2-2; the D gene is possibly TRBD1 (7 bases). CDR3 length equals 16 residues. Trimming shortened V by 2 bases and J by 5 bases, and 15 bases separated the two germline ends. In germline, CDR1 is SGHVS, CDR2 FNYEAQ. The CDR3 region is CASSLRGGAGTGELFF. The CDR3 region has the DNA TGTGCCAGCAGCTTAAGAGGGGGCGCGGGGACCGGGGAGCTGTTTTTT. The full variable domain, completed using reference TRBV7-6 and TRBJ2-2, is GAGVSQSPRYKVTKRGQDVALRCDPISGHVSLYWYRQALGQGPEFLTYFNYEAQQDKSGLPNDRFSAERPEGSISTLTIQRTEQRDSAMYRCASSLRGGAGTGELFFGEGSRLTVL.

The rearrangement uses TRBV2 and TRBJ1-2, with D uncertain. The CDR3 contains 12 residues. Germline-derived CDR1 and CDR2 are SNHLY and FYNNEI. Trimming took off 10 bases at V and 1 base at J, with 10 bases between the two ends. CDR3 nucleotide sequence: TGTGCCAATGGGCCTCTTAACTATGGCTACACCTTC. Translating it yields CANGPLNYGYTF.

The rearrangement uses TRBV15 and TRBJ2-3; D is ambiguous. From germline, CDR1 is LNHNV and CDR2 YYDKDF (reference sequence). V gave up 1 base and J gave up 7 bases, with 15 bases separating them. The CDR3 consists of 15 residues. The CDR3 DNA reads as TGTGCCACCAGCAGAGGAGTTGCGGTTACGTATACGCAGTATTTT. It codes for CATSRGVAVTYTQYF. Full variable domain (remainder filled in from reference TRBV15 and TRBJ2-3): DAMVIQNPRYQVTQFGKPVTLSCSQTLNHNVMYWYQQKSSQAPKLLFHYYDKDFNNEADTPDNFQSRRPNTSFCFLDIRSPGLGDTAMYLCATSRGVAVTYTQYFGPGTRLTVL.

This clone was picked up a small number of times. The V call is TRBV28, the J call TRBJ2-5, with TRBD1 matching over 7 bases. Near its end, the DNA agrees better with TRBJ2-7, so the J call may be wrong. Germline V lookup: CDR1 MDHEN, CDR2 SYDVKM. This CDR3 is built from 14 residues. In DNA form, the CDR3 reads TGTGCCAGCAGGGAAGGGGGCGGCTCCTACGAGCAGTACTTC. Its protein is CASREGGGSYEQYF.

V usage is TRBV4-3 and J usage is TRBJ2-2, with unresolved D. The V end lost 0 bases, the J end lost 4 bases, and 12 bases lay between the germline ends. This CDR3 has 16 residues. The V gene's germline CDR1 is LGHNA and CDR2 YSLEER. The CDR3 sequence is CASSQDVGVRTGELFF. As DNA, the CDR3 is TGCGCCAGCAGCCAAGATGTCGGAGTACGCACCGGGGAGCTGTTTTTT.

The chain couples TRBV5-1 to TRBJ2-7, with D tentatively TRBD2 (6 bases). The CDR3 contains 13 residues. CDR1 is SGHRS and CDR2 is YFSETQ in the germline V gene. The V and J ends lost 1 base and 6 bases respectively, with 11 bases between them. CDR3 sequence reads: CASSLPLAGEQYF. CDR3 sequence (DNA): TGCGCCAGCAGCTTGCCACTAGCAGGCGAGCAGTACTTC.

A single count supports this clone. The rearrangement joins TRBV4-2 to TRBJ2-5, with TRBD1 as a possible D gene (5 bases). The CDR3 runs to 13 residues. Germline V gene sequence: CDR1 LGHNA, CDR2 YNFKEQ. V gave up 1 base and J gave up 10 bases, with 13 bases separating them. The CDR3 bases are TGTGCCAGCAGCCAAGGGGCCTGGGGCTGCCAGTACTTC. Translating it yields CASSQGAWGCQYF.

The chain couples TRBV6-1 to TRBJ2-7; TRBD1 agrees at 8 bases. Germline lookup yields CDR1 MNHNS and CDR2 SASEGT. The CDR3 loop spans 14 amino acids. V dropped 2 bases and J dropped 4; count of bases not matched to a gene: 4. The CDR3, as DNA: TGTGCCAGCAGTGAATCAGGGGGCGCGTACGAGCAGTACTTC. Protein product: CASSESGGAYEQYF.

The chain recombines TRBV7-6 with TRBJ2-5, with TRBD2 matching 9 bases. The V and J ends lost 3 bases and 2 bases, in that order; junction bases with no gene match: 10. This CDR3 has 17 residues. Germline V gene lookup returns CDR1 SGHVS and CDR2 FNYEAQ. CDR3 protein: CASSLDGLAKRQETQYF. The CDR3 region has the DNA TGTGCCAGCAGCTTGGATGGACTAGCGAAGAGACAAGAGACCCAGTACTTC.